The next 26 T cell receptor beta chains were all read from a single sample in a study of blood T cell repertoires in COVID-19. The table came from immunoSEQ multiplex PCR; TCRdb's copy has only in-frame clones and leaves some out. The repertoire holds 170,000 or so clones, approximately 87% seen once, with around 0.88% in the top ten. The sequencing input was peripheral blood. Receptors originate from a woman under 30 who had recovered from COVID-19.

The chain couples TRBV24-1 to TRBJ2-1, with 11 bases aligning to TRBD2. The germline V gene encodes CDR1 KGHDR and CDR2 SFDVKD. The CDR3 has 16 amino acids. Germline trimming cut 4 bases from V and 9 bases from J; bases unmatched to any gene: 10. CDR3 loop: CATSDPIAGGPIEQFF. The CDR3, as DNA: TGTGCCACCAGTGACCCGATAGCGGGAGGGCCGATTGAGCAGTTCTTC.

This clone occurred once. The chain combines TRBV9 with TRBJ1-1; perhaps TRBD1 as D (5 bases). Germline V gene sequence: CDR1 SGDLS, CDR2 YYNGEE. The CDR3 is 14 amino acids. Deletions cut 0 bases from V and 4 bases from J, with 10 bases between. The DNA of the CDR3 is TGTGCCAGCAGCGTAGGCATCGGGGGCACTGAAGCTTTCTTT. This translates into CASSVGIGGTEAFF.

This clone was counted only a few times. The J gene is TRBJ2-1, the V gene TRBV1; the D call TRBD2 from the table was never checked on the DNA. TRBV1 is reported as a pseudogene. CDR3 length: 12 amino acids. The DNA for the CDR3 is TGCACCAGCAGCCACCCTTACAATGAGCAGTTCTTC. Translation gives CTSSHPYNEQFF.

The rearrangement uses TRBV5-1 and TRBJ2-1; 12 bases match TRBD2. V lost 4 bases to trimming and J lost 4 bases; unmatched junction nucleotides: 3. Germline values: CDR1 SGHRS, CDR2 YFSETQ. This CDR3 is 15 amino acids long. The CDR3 reads CASSLTSGGYNEQFF. The CDR3 DNA reads as TGCGCCAGCAGCCTAACTAGCGGGGGGTACAATGAGCAGTTCTTC. Full variable domain (remainder filled in from reference TRBV5-1 and TRBJ2-1): KAGVTQTPRYLIKTRGQQVTLSCSPISGHRSVSWYQQTPGQGLQFLFEYFSETQRNKGNFPGRFSGRQFSNSRSEMNVSTLELGDSALYLCASSLTSGGYNEQFFGPGTRLTVL.

The chain employs TRBV10-2 and TRBJ2-2, with 9 bases identical to TRBD1. The J segment lost 4 bases and the V segment lost 6 bases, leaving 3 bases of the junction unmatched. The germline V gene encodes CDR1 WSHSY and CDR2 SAAADI. The CDR3 consists of 14 residues. The CDR3 DNA follows: TGCGCCAGCAGGGGACAGGGAAGCACCGGGGAGCTGTTTTTT. Residues: CASRGQGSTGELFF.

The chain carries TRBV12-3 or TRBV12-4 and TRBJ2-7; tentative D call: TRBD1 (6 bases). With 5 bases removed from V and 4 bases from J, the gap between germline ends came to 12 bases. The CDR3 totals 13 residues. CDR3 nucleotide sequence: TGTGCCAGCAGTCCTCGGGACAATTACGAGCAGTACTTC. It specifies CASSPRDNYEQYF.

This clone was seen a few times. The V gene is TRBV7-2, the J gene TRBJ2-5; D might be TRBD1 (7 bases). The CDR3 contains 12 residues. The V end was cut by 6 bases, the J end by 9 bases, with 14 bases between. Germline CDR1 reads SGHTA; CDR2 reads FQGNSA. The CDR3 reads CASSSDRRAQYF. CDR3 coding DNA: TGTGCCAGCAGTTCGGACAGGAGGGCCCAGTACTTC.

The rearrangement joins TRBV5-4 to TRBJ2-1; 8 nucleotides match TRBD2. Germline V gene lookup returns CDR1 SGHNT and CDR2 YYREEE (reference sequence). The CDR3 is made up of 16 amino acids. Trimming took 0 bases from V and 4 from J; bases not matched to a gene: 6. CDR3 sequence (DNA): TGTGCCAGCAGCTTGGATTGGCTAGCGGGTTACAATGAGCAGTTCTTC. This codes for CASSLDWLAGYNEQFF.

This rearrangement joins TRBV9 to TRBJ1-3; D is perhaps TRBD1 (5 bases). The CDR3 consists of 15 residues. In germline, CDR1 is SGDLS, CDR2 YYNGEE. Trimming took off 0 bases at V and 0 bases at J, with 7 bases between the two ends. The CDR3 DNA follows: TGTGCCAGCAGCGTAGACAGGAGCTCTGGAAACACCATATATTTT. This translates into CASSVDRSSGNTIYF.

This clone was seen only a few times. This chain joins TRBV5-1 and TRBJ2-1, with 10 nucleotides matching TRBD2. V was pared by 5 bases and J by 0 bases, with 5 bases of the junction left unmatched. The CDR3 covers 16 residues. Per the germline V gene, CDR1 is SGHRS and CDR2 is YFSETQ. In nucleotides, the CDR3 is TGCGCCAGCAGAGCAGCGGGAGGGAGCTCCTACAATGAGCAGTTCTTC. It is translated as CASRAAGGSSYNEQFF.

The chain joins TRBV19 to TRBJ1-4; D remains ambiguous. Trimming left V 4 bases short and J 5 bases short, with 11 bases between. CDR1 is LNHDA, CDR2 SQIVND, per germline (reference sequence). The CDR3 has 14 residues. CDR3 coding DNA: TGTGCCAGTAGTACAGGAATTTTAAATGAAAAACTGTTTTTT. The encoded protein is CASSTGILNEKLFF.

The J gene is TRBJ1-1, the V gene TRBV5-4, with D possibly being TRBD1 (5 bases). The V gene lost 0 bases and the J gene lost 9 bases, with 9 bases spanning the gap. CDR3 length equals 12 residues. In germline, CDR1 is SGHNT, CDR2 YYREEE (reference sequence). CDR3 DNA sequence: TGTGCCAGCAGCTTGGGCGACAGCAAAGCTTTCTTT. Protein sequence: CASSLGDSKAFF.

The gene calls are TRBV11-2 and TRBJ2-3; D unresolved. CDR1 and CDR2 from the germline V gene are SGHAT and FQNNGV. V dropped 6 bases and J dropped 2 bases, with 9 bases sitting between them. The CDR3 length is 13 residues. CDR3 amino acids: CASSLSLTDTQYF. The CDR3 DNA reads TGTGCCAGCAGTCTCTCCCTCACAGATACGCAGTATTTT.

The chain recombines TRBV14 with TRBJ1-2; tentatively, D is TRBD1 (5 bases). Trimming stripped 4 bases from V and 3 bases from J, with 15 bases between. The CDR3 has 15 amino acids. Germline V CDR1 and CDR2: SGHDN, FVKESK. The CDR3 DNA follows: TGTGCCAGCAGCCGTCAGTGGGGGGTTGACTATGGCTACACCTTC. It yields the protein CASSRQWGVDYGYTF.

The V call is TRBV5-1, the J call TRBJ2-3; 7 bases are a match to TRBD2. The germline gives CDR1 SGHRS, CDR2 YFSETQ. The CDR3 runs 16 residues. The trim removed 4 bases at V and 1 base at J, leaving 9 bases unmatched. DNA for the CDR3: TGCGCCAGCAGCGCGGGAGCGGAAACCGGCACAGATACGCAGTATTTT. Translating gives CASSAGAETGTDTQYF.

V and J are TRBV5-1 and TRBJ1-1; 7 nucleotides agree with TRBD1. Trimming cost V 0 bases and J 0 bases; bases outside gene matches: 5. The germline gives CDR1 SGHRS, CDR2 YFSETQ. The length of the CDR3 is 16 residues. The CDR3, as DNA: TGCGCCAGCAGCTTGGAGGGGACAGTGATGAACACTGAAGCTTTCTTT. This sequence encodes CASSLEGTVMNTEAFF.

This chain links TRBV13 with TRBJ1-4, with 9 bases matching TRBD1. J lost 8 bases, V lost 5 bases, and 3 bases had no gene match. The V gene's germline CDR1 is PRHDT and CDR2 FYEKMQ (reference sequence). The length of the CDR3 is 13 residues. CDR3 DNA sequence: TGTGCCAGCAGCCGGGACAGGGAAGAAAAACTGTTTTTT. Encoded protein: CASSRDREEKLFF.

The gene calls are TRBV6-1 and TRBJ2-7, with TRBD1 as a possible D gene (8 bases). Trimming pared 3 bases from V and 3 bases from J, leaving 15 bases between. CDR1 is MNHNS, CDR2 SASEGT, per germline. CDR3 size: 15 residues. CDR3 region: CASSETGEGSYEQYV. The CDR3 DNA sequence: TGTGCCAGCAGTGAGACAGGGGAGGGTAGCTACGAGCAGTACGTC.

The rearrangement joins TRBV27 to TRBJ2-1, with 12 bases identical to TRBD2. This CDR3 contains 16 residues. The V gene's germline CDR1 is MNHEY and CDR2 SMNVEV (reference sequence). J was trimmed by 9 bases and V by 0 bases; bases with no gene match: 6. The CDR3 nucleotides read TGTGCCAGCAGTTTATCGTTACTAGCGGGAGGAGGTGAGCAGTTCTTC. Translation: CASSLSLLAGGGEQFF.

V usage is TRBV9 and J usage is TRBJ2-1; 8 nucleotides align to TRBD1. Germline V gene sequence: CDR1 SGDLS, CDR2 YYNGEE. This CDR3 has 15 amino acids. V gave up 2 bases and J gave up 1 base; unmatched junction bases: 2. In nucleotides, the CDR3 is TGTGCCAGCAGCGTGGGGGACAGGTCCTACAATGAGCAGTTCTTC. The encoded protein is CASSVGDRSYNEQFF. Full variable domain (missing parts from reference TRBV9 and TRBJ2-1): DSGVTQTPKHLITATGQRVTLRCSPRSGDLSVYWYQQSLDQGLQFLIQYYNGEERAKGNILERFSAQQFPDLHSELNLSSLELGDSALYFCASSVGDRSYNEQFFGPGTRLTVL.

This clone was detected once. The chain joins TRBV5-4 to TRBJ1-5; the match to TRBD1 covers 9 bases. Trimming took 0 bases from V and 3 from J; bases not matched to a gene: 1. This CDR3 comprises 15 residues. Germline V gene data show CDR1 as SGHNT and CDR2 as YYREEE (reference sequence). The DNA of the CDR3 is TGTGCCAGCAGCTTGGGACAGGGGGACAATCAGCCCCAGCATTTT. Its translation is CASSLGQGDNQPQHF. Complete variable domain (other parts from reference TRBV5-4 and TRBJ1-5): ETGVTQSPTHLIKTRGQQVTLRCSSQSGHNTVSWYQQALGQGPQFIFQYYREEENGRGNFPPRFSGLQFPNYSSELNVNALELDDSALYLCASSLGQGDNQPQHFGDGTRLSIL.

This clone was counted between two and nine times. CDR3 in amino acids: CASSYFRFNSPMNTEAFF. In DNA form, the CDR3 reads TGTGCCAGCAGTTATTTCAGGTTTAACAGCCCGATGAACACTGAAGCTTTCTTT. The chain uses TRBV27 and TRBJ1-1; D is uncertain. Germline assignment: CDR1 MNHEY and CDR2 SMNVEV (reference sequence). CDR3 length: 18 amino acids. The germline V and J ends were trimmed by 4 bases and 0 bases, with 21 bases remaining between them.

The chain combines TRBV6-1 with TRBJ2-7; TRBD2 matches 8 bases. V was pared by 3 bases and J by 4 bases, with 5 bases of the junction left unmatched. CDR1 is MNHNS, CDR2 SASEGT, per germline. The CDR3 loop spans 14 amino acids. The CDR3 DNA reads TGTGCCAGCAGTGACACCGGGGGGGGTTACGAGCAGTACTTC. Its translation is CASSDTGGGYEQYF.

The chain employs TRBV7-9 and TRBJ2-7; D remains ambiguous. Germline loops: CDR1 SEHNR, CDR2 FQNEAQ (reference sequence). V shed 4 bases and J shed 10 bases, with 11 bases lying between them. CDR3 size: 11 residues. CDR3 sequence reads: CASSSNTFQYF. The CDR3 coding sequence is TGTGCCAGCAGCTCCAACACCTTTCAGTACTTC.

This clone was counted once. The genes are TRBV11-3 and TRBJ2-5; 11 bases line up with TRBD1. The germline V gene has CDR1 SGHNT and CDR2 YENEEA. The CDR3 totals 15 residues. Germline trimming cut 1 base from V and 5 bases from J; bases unmatched to any gene: 3. CDR3 sequence: CASSLGTGGSETQYF. For the CDR3, the DNA is TGTGCCAGCAGCTTAGGGACAGGGGGCAGCGAGACCCAGTACTTC.

The chain has TRBV19 and TRBJ2-3; perhaps TRBD1 as D (5 bases). The V gene lost 6 bases and the J gene lost 3 bases, with 7 bases spanning the gap. Germline V gives CDR1 LNHDA, CDR2 SQIVND (reference sequence). The CDR3 sequence is 12 residues long. The CDR3 nucleotides read TGTGCCAGTAGGACAGATACAGATACGCAGTATTTT. This codes for CASRTDTDTQYF.